This T cell receptor beta chain was found in a study of T-cell reconstitution after alpha-beta-depleted transplantation in children (dated by TCRdb to the mid-2010s). Study-level background: The study quantitatively tracked T-cell immune reconstitution after TCRalphabeta/CD19-depleted allogeneic hematopoietic cell transplantation in children using TCR repertoire profiling.

The trim is 0 bases for V and 10 bases for J, with a gap of 10 bases between the germline ends. The germline V gene specifies SGHDN as CDR1 and FVKESK as CDR2. The cysteine opens and the phenylalanine closes a CDR3 of 13 amino acids. The CDR3 DNA has 39 bases and is translated from base 1. Library preparation was by PCR. Sequencing instrument: Illumina HiSeq 2500. TCR libraries were prepared with molecular barcoding, using unique molecular identifiers to normalize TCRbeta repertoire quantification. The public reads were run again by TCRdb, first through fastp at Q25 and then through MiXCR, and only productive beta chains were kept. Identical CDR3 protein sequences are pooled into one entry, listed with their most common genes and DNA. This sample holds fewer than 350,000 distinct CDR3 sequences; around a tenth were observed only once. The ten most abundant clones make up roughly a quarter of the sample.

Ten or more counts support this clonotype. Its binding antigen is unknown. No much larger clonotype is one base removed from it; base qualities were not supplied. Overall study results and their limits: The apparently early alphabetaT-cell count recovery about two months after transplant was reportedly dependent on only several hundred rapidly expanded clones derived from non-depleted graft cells. Hyperexpanded clone frequencies declined over subsequent months; after one year, T-cell counts and TCRbeta diversity were mostly attributed to newly produced T cells. In some patients, the high TCRbeta diversity seen at day 60 was put down to recipient T cells and intrathymic progenitors that had survived conditioning.

The sample's treatment or condition label is to be understood as: allogeneic hematopoietic cell transplantation with graft depleted of TCRalphabeta T cells and CD19 B cells. The transplant recipients were children given TCRalphabeta/CD19-depleted allogeneic hematopoietic cell grafts. This sequence uses TRBV14 and TRBJ2-1; the D gene remains uncertain. Source: peripheral blood, taken 180 days after TCRalphabeta/CD19-depleted stem cell transplant. This receptor was taken from a male patient aged 2 to 9 who had a stem cell transplant for chronic granulomatous disease, so the T cells may come from the graft donor. The nucleotide sequence reads as follows: TGTGCCAGCAGCCAAGATTTCAGCGCCGAGCAGTTCTTC. Translation gives CASSQDFSAEQFF.